These T cell receptor beta chains were read from a single sample in a study of CD8 T cells in ankylosing spondylitis. TCRdb recomputed calls from the 5' RACE reads with MiXCR, one row per CDR3 protein. The sample shows 300,000 to 350,000 distinct CDR3 sequences, about 14% of them seen only once. The source material was blood, either unsorted or a sorted T cell fraction (not recorded which). The origin of the receptors is a male donor with ankylosing spondylitis or in good health (not recorded which). The CDR3 runs from the conserved cysteine through the conserved F or W. Fields, in order: CDR3 DNA, CDR3 protein, D gene, clone size, J gene, V gene. D genes are given only for firm matches. Rows give clone size only sometimes, using once, few, many, or a class for an expanded clone.

TGTGCCAGCAGTTTAGGGCCGCTGAACACTGAAGCTTTCTTT,CASSLGPLNTEAFF,-,few,TRBJ1-1,TRBV12-3/TRBV12-4
TGTGCCAGCGGGACTAGTCAACAAGAGACCCAGTACTTC,CASGTSQQETQYF,TRBD2,-,TRBJ2-5,TRBV19
TGCAGCGTTGGGCGCCGTGGGACGGCGAACACTGAAGCTTTCTTT,CSVGRRGTANTEAFF,-,-,TRBJ1-1,TRBV29-1
TGCAGTGCTAGAGACAGCCTTAATTCACCCCTCCACTTT,CSARDSLNSPLHF,-,-,TRBJ1-6,TRBV20-1
TGTGCCATCAGTGCGGGACAACCGAACACTGAAGCTTTCTTT,CAISAGQPNTEAFF,-,few,TRBJ1-1,TRBV10-3
TGCAGTGCCTGGGACACGGACACAGATACGCAGTATTTT,CSAWDTDTDTQYF,-,-,TRBJ2-3,TRBV20-1
TGTGCCAGCGACAATAGCGGGGGCTCCGAGGCCCAGTACTTC,CASDNSGGSEAQYF,TRBD2,-,TRBJ2-5,TRBV7-2
TGCAGTGCTAGTGAGTTAGTAACTAGCACAGATACGCAGTATTTT,CSASELVTSTDTQYF,-,-,TRBJ2-3,TRBV20-1
TGCAGCGTTGATGACGATTATTTGAACACTGAAGCTTTCTTT,CSVDDDYLNTEAFF,-,-,TRBJ1-1,TRBV29-1
TGCGCCAGCAGCCCCGGGACAGGGGTCCGCACAGATACGCAGTATTTT,CASSPGTGVRTDTQYF,TRBD1,-,TRBJ2-3,TRBV5-1
TGCAGTGCCGGGCGACCAAACTCCTACGAGCAGTACTTC,CSAGRPNSYEQYF,-,-,TRBJ2-7,TRBV20-1
TGTGCCAGCAGCTCAACCCGGACAGGGAACGAGCAGTACTTC,CASSSTRTGNEQYF,TRBD1,-,TRBJ2-7,TRBV11-2
TGTGCCAGCAGCCATAGAGGACTAGCGGGGGGCTATGGACTCAATGAGCAGTTCTTC,CASSHRGLAGGYGLNEQFF,TRBD2,-,TRBJ2-1,TRBV11-1
TGTGCCAGTCTTGGAGGCTCCTACAATGAGCAGTTCTTC,CASLGGSYNEQFF,-,-,TRBJ2-1,TRBV25-1
TGTGCCAGCAGCTTTCAGGTGATGAACACTGAAGCTTTCTTT,CASSFQVMNTEAFF,-,few,TRBJ1-1,TRBV5-5
TGTGCCACCAGCAGAGATGGTGTCAATGGCTACACCTTC,CATSRDGVNGYTF,-,few,TRBJ1-2,TRBV15
TGTGCCAGCAGTTCCCTACTGGGACTAGCGGGTGCCGGGGAGCTGTTTTTT,CASSSLLGLAGAGELFF,TRBD2,-,TRBJ2-2,TRBV6-5
TGTGCCAGCAGTCCCCGACGTACAGCGGGGTCCACAGATACGCAGTATTTT,CASSPRRTAGSTDTQYF,TRBD2,-,TRBJ2-3,TRBV12-3/TRBV12-4
TGTGCCAGCAACCCACCCCCGGACAGGGAGAATGGCTACACCTTC,CASNPPPDRENGYTF,TRBD1,-,TRBJ1-2,TRBV25-1
TGTGCCAGCAGCGTAGGAGGGTCCTTCTCGAACACCGGGGAGCTGTTTTTT,CASSVGGSFSNTGELFF,-,-,TRBJ2-2,TRBV9
TGCGCCAGCAGCCAGGGCCAGCGGCAGGGCGAGCAGTACTTC,CASSQGQRQGEQYF,-,-,TRBJ2-7,TRBV4-1
TGTGCCAGCAGTTTGGACCTAGGGGGGAAGGTCACTGAAGCTTTCTTT,CASSLDLGGKVTEAFF,-,many,TRBJ1-1,TRBV27
TGTGCCAGCAGTTCCCCGGGACTAGCGGGAGCCGGGGAGCTGTTTTTT,CASSSPGLAGAGELFF,TRBD2,few,TRBJ2-2,TRBV27
TGCGCCAGCAGCTTGGGACAGGGAAACTATGGCTACACCTTC,CASSLGQGNYGYTF,TRBD1,many,TRBJ1-2,TRBV5-1
TGCGCCAGCAGCTTTCAACAGGGGACAAGGAATGAGCAGTTCTTC,CASSFQQGTRNEQFF,TRBD1,-,TRBJ2-1,TRBV4-1
TGCAGTGCCGGGGACTTTATCACAGATACGCAGTATTTT,CSAGDFITDTQYF,-,few,TRBJ2-3,TRBV20-1